A single sample gave rise to the 8 T cell receptor beta chains below, sequenced in a study of T-cell reconstitution after alpha-beta-depleted transplantation in children. Unique molecular identifiers were incorporated into the prepared TCRbeta library. TCRdb fed the PCR reads into MiXCR, producing one record per CDR3 protein. The profile shows 450,000 to 600,000 distinct CDR3 sequences, 32% of them singletons. The source was PBMCs from the stem cell graft donor, collected from the stem cell graft. These receptors originate from a human donor who donated a stem cell graft to a child with aplastic anemia.

The chain is built from TRBV20-1 and TRBJ2-7, with D uncertain. The ends were cut back, 6 bases at V and 0 bases at J, with 18 bases in the middle. The CDR3 extends over 15 amino acids. CDR1 and CDR2 from the germline V gene are DFQATT and SNEGSKA (reference sequence). The DNA for the CDR3 is TGCAGTGCCGAGTCATCCGACGTGGGCTCCTACGAGCAGTACTTC. Residues: CSAESSDVGSYEQYF.

This clonotype was detected a few times. CDR3 sequence (DNA): TGTGCCAGCAGTTCTGTTGAGCAGTTCTTC. Its protein is CASSSVEQFF. This chain links TRBV2 with TRBJ2-1, with D unclear. This CDR3 region has 10 residues. Germline CDR1 SNHLY, CDR2 FYNNEI. Trimming took 5 bases from V and 9 from J, leaving 5 bases between them.

This clonotype was seen only a few times. The chain carries TRBV19 and TRBJ1-3; D unresolved. CDR3 length equals 13 residues. The V gene's germline CDR1 is LNHDA and CDR2 SQIVND (reference sequence). Trimming cost V 10 bases and J 4 bases, with 14 bases left between them. CDR3 loop: CATSWRHGNTIYF. CDR3 nucleotides: TGTGCCACCAGCTGGAGACACGGAAACACCATATATTTT. Full variable domain (missing parts from reference TRBV19 and TRBJ1-3): DGGITQSPKYLFRKEGQNVTLSCEQNLNHDAMYWYRQDPGQGLRLIYYSQIVNDFQKGDIAEGYSVSREKKESFPLTVTSAQKNPTAFYLCATSWRHGNTIYFGEGSWLTVV.

The chain links TRBV29-1 to TRBJ2-3; 10 bases are shared with TRBD2. CDR1 and CDR2 from the germline V gene are SQVTM and ANQGSEA. Germline trimming cut 7 bases from V and 5 bases from J; bases unmatched to any gene: 9. The CDR3 has 14 residues. The CDR3: CSARLAGGVDTQYF. The CDR3 nucleotides are TGCAGCGCCCGACTAGCGGGTGGCGTAGATACGCAGTATTTT.

J is TRBJ2-7 and V is TRBV7-2, with TRBD2 identical over 7 bases. The CDR3 totals 16 residues. Trimming removed 2 bases from V and 0 bases from J; junction bases left unmatched: 7. CDR1 and CDR2 (germline): SGHTA, FQGNSA. DNA of the CDR3: TGTGCCAGCAGCTTAAATCTAGCGGTCGGCTCCTACGAGCAGTACTTC. Its translation is CASSLNLAVGSYEQYF.

This chain joins TRBV4-2 and TRBJ2-7; TRBD2 matches 14 bases. CDR3 length equals 17 residues. V lost 3 bases and J lost 4; bases outside the gene matches: 8. Germline values: CDR1 LGHNA, CDR2 YNFKEQ. CDR3 in amino acids: CASSQGGGLAGEYEQYF. Here the CDR3 DNA reads TGTGCCAGCAGCCAGGGGGGGGGACTAGCGGGAGAATACGAGCAGTACTTC.

The CDR3 bases are TGTGCCAGCTCACCACGGGACTACGAGCAGTACTTC. Translating gives CASSPRDYEQYF. The chain couples TRBV18 to TRBJ2-7; D not certain. This CDR3 has 12 amino acids. The germline V gene has CDR1 KGHSH and CDR2 LQKENI. Trimming removed 1 base from V and 3 bases from J, with 4 bases in between.

The chain joins TRBV9 to TRBJ1-4; TRBD1 matches 8 bases. Germline V CDR1 and CDR2: SGDLS, YYNGEE. The ends lost 2 bases at V and 7 bases at J; junction bases unmatched: 10. CDR3 length equals 16 residues. CDR3 loop: CASSVGSQGASEKLFF. Here the CDR3 DNA reads TGTGCCAGCAGCGTGGGTAGCCAGGGGGCTTCTGAAAAACTGTTTTTT.